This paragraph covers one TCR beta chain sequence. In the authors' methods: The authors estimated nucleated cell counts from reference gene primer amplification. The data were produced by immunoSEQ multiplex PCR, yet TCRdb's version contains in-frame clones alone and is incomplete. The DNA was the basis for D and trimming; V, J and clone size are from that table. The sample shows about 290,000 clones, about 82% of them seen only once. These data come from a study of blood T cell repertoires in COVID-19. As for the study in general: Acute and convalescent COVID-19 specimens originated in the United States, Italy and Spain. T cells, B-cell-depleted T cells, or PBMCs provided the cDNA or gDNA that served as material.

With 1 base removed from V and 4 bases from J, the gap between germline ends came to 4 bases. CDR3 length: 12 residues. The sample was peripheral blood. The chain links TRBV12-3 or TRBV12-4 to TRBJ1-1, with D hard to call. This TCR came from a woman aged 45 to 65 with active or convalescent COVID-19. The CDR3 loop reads CASSLGPTEAFF. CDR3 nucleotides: TGTGCCAGCAGTTTAGGGCCCACTGAAGCTTTCTTT.